A single sample is the source of the 3 T cell receptor beta chains below, sequenced in a study of beta chain features in type 1 diabetes. Antigens of these TCRs are unknown. Study-wide findings and caveats: Among patients with Type 1 diabetes, TCRB CDR3s were moderately but significantly shorter in every one of the four CD4+ subsets.

cDNA synthesis used the whole RNA isolate, giving expressed TCRB sequences. Sequencing was performed with immunoSEQ multiplex PCR; in TCRdb, only in-frame clones are kept and a portion is missing. The sample lists 680,000 or so clones, under 15% occurring once. Sequencing input: naive CD4+ T cells from blood. These TCRs come from a man aged 18 to 30 with type 1 diabetes.

This clone was detected only a few times. The chain has TRBV5-4 and TRBJ2-1; no clear D gene. Germline CDR1 reads SGHNT; CDR2 reads YYREEE (reference sequence). The CDR3 has 15 residues. V lost 1 base, J lost 0 bases, and 8 bases lay in between. The CDR3 spells CASSLYPSSYNEQFF. For the CDR3, the DNA is TGTGCCAGCAGCTTGTACCCAAGCTCCTACAATGAGCAGTTCTTC.

The J gene is TRBJ2-7, the V gene TRBV10-3; 9 positions match TRBD1. The V segment lost 7 bases and the J segment 3 bases; nucleotides outside the gene matches: 7. This CDR3 contains 14 residues. Germline V CDR1 and CDR2: ENHRY, SYGVKD. CDR3 nucleotide sequence: TGTGCCATCAATGGGGACAGGGATTTCTACGAGCAGTACTTC. This codes for CAINGDRDFYEQYF.

This clone was found a few times. The chain couples TRBV2 to TRBJ1-5; 8 nucleotides agree with TRBD1. V gave up 2 bases and J gave up 3 bases; unmatched junction bases: 6. The CDR3 totals 16 residues. CDR1 is SNHLY and CDR2 is FYNNEI in the germline V gene. DNA of the CDR3: TGTGCCAGCAGTGAACAGGGGGCTCTAAACAATCAGCCCCAGCATTTT. Protein product: CASSEQGALNNQPQHF.